These 29 T cell receptor beta chains share one sample of origin, sequenced in a study of control samples from healthy donors and cancer patients. Measured with immunoSEQ multiplex PCR; TCRdb has only the in-frame clones, and not every one. The sample includes approximately 93,000 clones, about 88% of them seen just once. Sequencing was done on a sample of PBMCs. These receptors originate from a woman in her forties or fifties with colorectal cancer.

The chain joins TRBV5-5 to TRBJ1-6; D perhaps matches TRBD1 (5 bases). The germline gives CDR1 SGHKS, CDR2 YYEKEE (reference sequence). The CDR3 runs to 14 residues. Between the trimmed V and J ends, which lost 2 bases and 7 bases, there was a span of 10 bases. The CDR3, as DNA: TGTGCCAGCAGCTTTGCCAGGGTCAATTCACCCCTCCACTTT. The encoded protein is CASSFARVNSPLHF.

The chain is built from TRBV6-1 and TRBJ1-2; D is unclear. CDR1 and CDR2 from the germline V gene are MNHNS and SASEGT. The CDR3 sequence is 17 residues long. V was trimmed by 0 bases and J by 4 bases, leaving 18 bases between them. CDR3 bases: TGTGCCAGCAGTGAAGCGCAGACGGCCAGAGGACTCTATGGCTACACCTTC. It encodes CASSEAQTARGLYGYTF.

The chain couples TRBV28 to TRBJ2-7; D ambiguous. The CDR3 has 14 residues. The germline V gene has CDR1 MDHEN and CDR2 SYDVKM. V lost 6 bases to trimming and J lost 2 bases, with 14 bases between them. CDR3 loop: CASSSGVRPYEQYV. CDR3 DNA: TGTGCCAGCAGCTCCGGTGTTCGGCCCTACGAGCAGTACGTC.

The V call is TRBV3-1 (or the pseudogene TRBV3-2), the J call TRBJ2-6; D ambiguous. Germline V gene data show CDR1 as LGHDT and CDR2 as YNNKEL (reference sequence). The length of the CDR3 is 15 residues. V was shortened by 3 bases and J by 4 bases, with 10 bases between the two germline ends. CDR3 sequence reads: CASSQGPGGANVLTF. As DNA, the CDR3 is TGTGCCAGCAGCCAGGGCCCTGGCGGGGCCAACGTCCTGACTTTC.

This clone was recorded once. V and J are TRBV2 and TRBJ1-5; D may be TRBD1 (5 bases). V was cut by 6 bases and J by 0 bases, with 9 bases left in between. CDR1 SNHLY and CDR2 FYNNEI come from the germline V gene. The CDR3 extends over 14 amino acids. DNA for the CDR3: TGTGCCAGCAGCGTACAGGATAGCAATCAGCCCCAGCATTTT. This translates into CASSVQDSNQPQHF.

J is TRBJ1-1 and V is TRBV2; weak D call: TRBD1 (5 bases). The CDR3 has 14 residues. Germline loops: CDR1 SNHLY, CDR2 FYNNEI. V was cut by 2 bases and J by 3 bases, with 10 bases left in between. CDR3: CASSEQGTDTEAFF. The CDR3, as DNA: TGTGCCAGCAGTGAACAGGGCACGGACACTGAAGCTTTCTTT.

The chain combines TRBV7-2 with TRBJ2-3; 8 nucleotides agree with TRBD2. Germline V gene sequence: CDR1 SGHTA, CDR2 FQGNSA. V lost 3 bases, J lost 1 base, and 3 bases stayed unmatched. This CDR3 spans 15 amino acids. The CDR3, as DNA: TGTGCCAGCAGCTTCCAAGCGGGGGGCACAGATACGCAGTATTTT. This translates into CASSFQAGGTDTQYF.

V gene TRBV2 combines with J gene TRBJ1-2; D not certain. Trimming took 4 bases from V and 4 from J, leaving 10 bases between them. The CDR3 spans 13 residues. Germline V gene lookup returns CDR1 SNHLY and CDR2 FYNNEI. The CDR3 protein is CASSAGPRYGYTF. DNA of the CDR3: TGTGCCAGCAGTGCCGGGCCGCGCTATGGCTACACCTTC.

The rearrangement joins TRBV27 to TRBJ1-1; D may be TRBD1 (5 bases). The CDR3 is 14 amino acids. Trimming took off 5 bases at V and 1 base at J, with 11 bases between the two ends. Germline values: CDR1 MNHEY, CDR2 SMNVEV (reference sequence). DNA for the CDR3: TGTGCCAGCAGTCTCGGACAAGGGAACACTGAAGCTTTCTTT. Translating it yields CASSLGQGNTEAFF.

The genes are TRBV10-3 and TRBJ1-2, with D unclear. Germline V gene lookup returns CDR1 ENHRY and CDR2 SYGVKD. The length of the CDR3 is 11 residues. V lost 4 bases and J lost 7, with 7 bases in between. The CDR3 DNA reads as TGTGCCATCAGTGTAGGTTCTGGCTACACCTTC. Its protein product is CAISVGSGYTF.

The chain uses TRBV3-1 (or the pseudogene TRBV3-2) and TRBJ1-2, with 7 positions matching TRBD1. Losses at the gene ends were 0 bases for V and 0 bases for J; bases not matched to a gene: 13. The germline CDR1 and CDR2 sequences are LGHDT and YNNKEL (reference sequence). The CDR3 consists of 19 residues. The CDR3 is CASSQDLTGAGGANYGYTF. CDR3 DNA: TGTGCCAGCAGCCAAGATCTAACCGGGGCAGGGGGAGCTAACTATGGCTACACCTTC.

The J gene is TRBJ1-2, the V gene TRBV2; a weak D match, TRBD1 (5 bases). V lost 5 bases and J lost 4, with 14 bases in between. Germline CDR1 SNHLY, CDR2 FYNNEI. This CDR3 has 14 residues. CDR3 protein: CASSQGGVGYGYTF. CDR3 DNA sequence: TGTGCCAGCAGTCAAGGAGGGGTGGGCTATGGCTACACCTTC.

This clone was counted once. This sequence joins TRBV27 and TRBJ1-2, with D maybe TRBD1 (5 bases). The CDR3 loop spans 15 amino acids. Germline CDR1 reads MNHEY; CDR2 reads SMNVEV (reference sequence). The ends were cut back, 3 bases at V and 12 bases at J, with 23 bases in the middle. CDR3 in DNA: TGTGCCAGCAGTTTCAAGAAGAAGGGGCAACCAAAAGACACCTTC. It codes for CASSFKKKGQPKDTF.

The chain recombines TRBV5-1 with TRBJ1-5; tentatively, D is TRBD1 (5 bases). This CDR3 contains 14 residues. The V gene lost 1 base and the J gene lost 3 bases, with 8 bases spanning the gap. CDR1 SGHRS and CDR2 YFSETQ come from the germline V gene. The CDR3 protein is CASSLWGPNQPQHF. Here the CDR3 DNA reads TGCGCCAGCAGCTTGTGGGGACCCAATCAGCCCCAGCATTTT.

This chain connects TRBV7-3 to TRBJ2-5; maybe TRBD2 (5 bases). Germline CDR1 and CDR2: SGHTA and FQGTGA. The length of the CDR3 is 13 residues. Trimming shortened V by 5 bases and J by 3 bases, and 10 bases separated the two germline ends. CDR3 residues: CASSRGLEETQYF. CDR3 in DNA: TGTGCCAGCAGCCGGGGATTAGAAGAGACCCAGTACTTC. The complete variable domain, with remaining parts taken from reference TRBV7-3 and TRBJ2-5, reads GAGVSQTPSNKVTEKGKYVELRCDPISGHTALYWYRQSLGQGPEFLIYFQGTGAADDSGLPNDRFFAVRPEGSVSTLKIQRTERGDSAVYLCASSRGLEETQYFGPGTRLLVL.

J is TRBJ1-1 and V is TRBV7-9; D is unclear. Trimming pared 1 base from V and 1 base from J, leaving 7 bases between. The CDR3 sequence is 14 residues long. CDR1 and CDR2 (germline): SEHNR, FQNEAQ (reference sequence). CDR3 bases: TGTGCCAGCAGCTTAGGGGAGGGGAACACTGAAGCTTTCTTT. Its protein product is CASSLGEGNTEAFF.

The CDR3 bases are TGTGCCATCAGTGGGTTTGGGGGTTCTGGCAATCAGCCCCAGCATTTT. Protein sequence: CAISGFGGSGNQPQHF. V is TRBV10-3 and J is TRBJ1-5, with a tentative D call TRBD1 (5 bases). Trimming took 4 bases from V and 2 from J, leaving 15 bases between them. Germline CDR1 reads ENHRY; CDR2 reads SYGVKD. The CDR3 runs 16 residues.

This clone was seen just once. The rearrangement joins TRBV2 to TRBJ1-2; 7 bases are a match to TRBD1. This CDR3 is built from 12 residues. Germline V gives CDR1 SNHLY, CDR2 FYNNEI. Germline trimming cut 6 bases from V and 8 bases from J; bases unmatched to any gene: 6. The CDR3 DNA reads TGTGCCAGCAGACCTACAGGGGAAGGCTACACCTTC. The encoded protein is CASRPTGEGYTF.

This sequence joins TRBV5-1 and TRBJ1-6; D gene ambiguous. CDR1 is SGHRS, CDR2 YFSETQ, per germline. The CDR3 spans 15 residues. Trimming removed 4 bases at V and 1 base at J, with 9 bases between. CDR3 sequence reads: CASSPEGSYNSPLHF. The DNA of the CDR3 is TGCGCCAGCAGCCCGGAAGGTTCCTATAATTCACCCCTCCACTTT.

This clone appeared once. The chain couples TRBV2 to TRBJ2-3, with D perhaps TRBD1 or TRBD2 (6 bases each). This CDR3 comprises 12 residues. The germline gives CDR1 SNHLY, CDR2 FYNNEI. Trimming shortened V by 9 bases and J by 5 bases, and 12 bases separated the two germline ends. CDR3 bases: TGTGCCAGTTCAAGGGGGGTAGATACGCAGTATTTT. Translating gives CASSRGVDTQYF.

The CDR3 nucleotides read TGTGCCAGCGCCCTTTTCTCTGGAAACACCATATATTTT. It translates to CASALFSGNTIYF. This chain joins TRBV12-3 or TRBV12-4 and TRBJ1-3; no definite D call. The CDR3 totals 13 residues. V lost 8 bases, J lost 0 bases, and 8 bases lay in between.

This chain joins TRBV5-1 and TRBJ2-7; the D gene could be TRBD1 or TRBD2 (5 bases each). Germline loops: CDR1 SGHRS, CDR2 YFSETQ. The CDR3 runs 13 residues. V shed 4 bases and J shed 7 bases, with 15 bases lying between them. DNA for the CDR3: TGCGCCAGCAGCCTCGCTAATGAGGGGGAGCAGTACGTC. This sequence encodes CASSLANEGEQYV.

The table lists this clone with a count of one. The chain is built from TRBV15 and TRBJ1-4; D possibly corresponds to TRBD1 (5 bases). Germline assignment: CDR1 LNHNV and CDR2 YYDKDF (reference sequence). With 0 bases removed from V and 4 bases from J, the gap between germline ends came to 18 bases. The CDR3 consists of 18 residues. The CDR3 loop is CATSRDLGKGEGNEKLFF. As DNA, the CDR3 is TGTGCCACCAGCAGAGATCTCGGAAAAGGGGAGGGTAATGAAAAACTGTTTTTT.

V and J are TRBV18 and TRBJ2-1, with D maybe TRBD2 (6 bases). The CDR3 totals 15 residues. V lost 2 bases and J 6 bases, leaving 14 bases between the germline ends. Germline-derived CDR1 and CDR2 are KGHSH and LQKENI. CDR3 sequence reads: CASSPDGGMVNEQFF. The CDR3 nucleotides read TGTGCCAGCTCACCAGACGGGGGAATGGTCAATGAGCAGTTCTTC. The full variable domain, completed using reference TRBV18 and TRBJ2-1, is NAGVMQNPRHLVRRRGQEARLRCSPMKGHSHVYWYRQLPEEGLKFMVYLQKENIIDESGMPKERFSAEFPKEGPSILRIQQVVRGDSAAYFCASSPDGGMVNEQFFGPGTRLTVL.

The chain is built from TRBV7-2 and TRBJ1-2; D is ambiguous. This CDR3 is 13 amino acids long. The V gene lost 5 bases and the J gene lost 4 bases, with 11 bases spanning the gap. Germline assignment: CDR1 SGHTA and CDR2 FQGNSA. CDR3 sequence (DNA): TGTGCCAGCAGCGGGTCTTCTCGCTATGGCTACACCTTC. This encodes CASSGSSRYGYTF.

This sequence joins TRBV5-1 and TRBJ2-3; 9 nucleotides agree with TRBD1. Germline CDR1 and CDR2: SGHRS and YFSETQ. The length of the CDR3 is 18 residues. Trimming cost V 4 bases and J 1 base; bases outside gene matches: 13. The CDR3 region is CASSVDRGTLLRTDTQYF. The CDR3 region has the DNA TGCGCCAGCAGCGTGGACAGGGGCACCCTCCTTCGCACAGATACGCAGTATTTT.

The rearrangement uses TRBV24-1 and TRBJ2-1; no reliable D call. Germline V gene sequence: CDR1 KGHDR, CDR2 SFDVKD. The V end was cut by 4 bases, the J end by 0 bases, with 15 bases between. The CDR3 extends over 17 amino acids. This chain's CDR3 is CATSDPGGASSYNEQFF. CDR3 in DNA: TGTGCCACCAGTGACCCCGGTGGAGCGAGCTCCTACAATGAGCAGTTCTTC.

The chain uses TRBV19 and TRBJ1-3, with 9 bases that match TRBD1. The germline V gene has CDR1 LNHDA and CDR2 SQIVND (reference sequence). Trimming took 3 bases from V and 3 from J; bases not matched to a gene: 6. CDR3 length: 16 residues. The chain's CDR3 is CASSIGMGQGGNTIYF. CDR3 in DNA: TGTGCCAGTAGTATTGGGATGGGACAGGGTGGAAACACCATATATTTT.

This clone has only a few counts. The chain joins TRBV27 to TRBJ1-6; D is uncertain. Germline-derived CDR1 and CDR2 are MNHEY and SMNVEV (reference sequence). The CDR3 runs 15 residues. V was shortened by 6 bases and J by 0 bases, with 9 bases between the two germline ends. The CDR3 DNA follows: TGTGCCAGCAGCGCTTGGAGCTCCTATAATTCACCCCTCCACTTT. Protein sequence: CASSAWSSYNSPLHF.